This record looks at one T cell receptor beta chain sequence and its context. This entry is derived from a study of prognosis after radiotherapy for stage I lung cancer. Study background: Stage I non-small cell lung cancer patients were enrolled between 2018 and early 2019. Patient ages ran from about 53 to 85, with a median of approximately 73 years, and the group had 10 to 15 men and over 5 women.

Amplification of the TCR beta CDR3 (from genomic DNA) was done by two-round multiplex PCR. Primers specific to each TRBV and TRBJ gene drove first-round PCR. TCRdb re-analysed the multiplex PCR reads in MiXCR, keeping a single row per CDR3 protein. Of 30,000 or so distinct CDR3 sequences listed, around 30% are singletons. The sample was PBMCs, taken before or after stereotactic body radiation therapy (not recorded which). The receptor's source is a donor aged 50 or older with non-small cell lung cancer.

CDR3 loop: CASSLGPGTNSPLHF. The CDR3 bases are TGTGCCAGCAGCTTAGGACCGGGTACCAATTCACCCCTCCACTTT. The V gene is TRBV7-8, the J gene TRBJ1-6; the D is unclear. V was trimmed by 1 base and J by 7 bases, leaving 11 bases between them. From germline, CDR1 is SGHVS and CDR2 FQNEAQ. The CDR3 length is 15 residues.